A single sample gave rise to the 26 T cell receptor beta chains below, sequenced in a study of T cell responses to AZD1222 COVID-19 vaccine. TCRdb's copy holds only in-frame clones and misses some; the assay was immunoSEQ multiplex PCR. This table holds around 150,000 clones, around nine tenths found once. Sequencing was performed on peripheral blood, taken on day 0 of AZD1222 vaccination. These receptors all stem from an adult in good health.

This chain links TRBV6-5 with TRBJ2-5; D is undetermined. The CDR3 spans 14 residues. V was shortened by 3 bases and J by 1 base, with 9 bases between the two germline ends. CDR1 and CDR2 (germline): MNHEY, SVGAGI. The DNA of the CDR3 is TGTGCCAGCAGTTATGGCCAGAGCCAAGAGACCCAGTACTTC. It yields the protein CASSYGQSQETQYF.

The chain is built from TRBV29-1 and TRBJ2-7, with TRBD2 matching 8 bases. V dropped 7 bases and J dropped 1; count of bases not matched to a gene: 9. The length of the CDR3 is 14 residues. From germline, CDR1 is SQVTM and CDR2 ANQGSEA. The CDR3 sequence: CSAREGGRSYEQYF. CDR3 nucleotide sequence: TGCAGCGCCCGGGAGGGCGGGAGATCCTACGAGCAGTACTTC.

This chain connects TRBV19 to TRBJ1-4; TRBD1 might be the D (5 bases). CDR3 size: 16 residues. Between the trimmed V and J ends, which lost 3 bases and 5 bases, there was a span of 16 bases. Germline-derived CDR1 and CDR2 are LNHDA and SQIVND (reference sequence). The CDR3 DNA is TGTGCCAGTAGTATTTATCGCGGGACCTCGAATGAAAAACTGTTTTTT. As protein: CASSIYRGTSNEKLFF.

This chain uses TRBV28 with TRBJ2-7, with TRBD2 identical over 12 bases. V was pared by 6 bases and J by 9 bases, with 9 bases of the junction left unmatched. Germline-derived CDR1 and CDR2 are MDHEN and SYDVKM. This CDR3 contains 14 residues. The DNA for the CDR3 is TGTGCCAGCAGCCGACGTCTAGCGGGAGGGCCGCAGTACTTC. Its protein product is CASSRRLAGGPQYF.

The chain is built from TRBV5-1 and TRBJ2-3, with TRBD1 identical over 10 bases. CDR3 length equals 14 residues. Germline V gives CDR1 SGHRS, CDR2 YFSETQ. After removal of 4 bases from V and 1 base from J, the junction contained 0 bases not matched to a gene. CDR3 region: CASSGTGGTDTQYF. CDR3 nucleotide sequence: TGCGCCAGCAGCGGGACAGGGGGCACAGATACGCAGTATTTT.

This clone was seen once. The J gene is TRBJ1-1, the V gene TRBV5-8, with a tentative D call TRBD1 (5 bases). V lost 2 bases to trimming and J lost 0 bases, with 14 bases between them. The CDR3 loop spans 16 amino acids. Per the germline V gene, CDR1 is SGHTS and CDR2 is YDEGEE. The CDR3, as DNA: TGTGCCAGCAGCTTTGGGGGGAGAAACATGAACACTGAAGCTTTCTTT. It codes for CASSFGGRNMNTEAFF.

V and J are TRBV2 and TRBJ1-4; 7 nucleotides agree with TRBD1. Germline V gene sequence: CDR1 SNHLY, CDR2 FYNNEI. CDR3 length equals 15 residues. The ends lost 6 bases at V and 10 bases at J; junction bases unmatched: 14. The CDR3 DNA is TGTGCCAGCAGGATCGGTCTACGACAGGGCGGAAAACTGTTTTTT. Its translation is CASRIGLRQGGKLFF.

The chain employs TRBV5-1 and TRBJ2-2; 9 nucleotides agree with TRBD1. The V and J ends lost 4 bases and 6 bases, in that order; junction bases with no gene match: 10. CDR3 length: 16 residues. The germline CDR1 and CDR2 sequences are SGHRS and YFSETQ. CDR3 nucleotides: TGCGCCAGCAGCCGGACAGGGGCCCCAGTAGCCGGGGAGCTGTTTTTT. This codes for CASSRTGAPVAGELFF.

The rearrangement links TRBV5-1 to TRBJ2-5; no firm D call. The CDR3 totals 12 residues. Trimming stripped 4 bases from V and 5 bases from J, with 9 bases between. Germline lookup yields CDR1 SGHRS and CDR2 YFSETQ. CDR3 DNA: TGCGCCAGCAGCGAGGTTCTCGAGACCCAGTACTTC. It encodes CASSEVLETQYF.

The CDR3 reads CATSRGAGGFEYGYTF. The CDR3 DNA is TGTGCCACCAGCAGAGGGGCAGGGGGATTTGAGTATGGCTACACCTTC. The chain carries TRBV15 and TRBJ1-2; 7 bases line up with TRBD1. CDR1 LNHNV and CDR2 YYDKDF come from the germline V gene (reference sequence). V lost 1 base, J lost 5 bases, and 10 bases stayed unmatched. The CDR3 has 16 amino acids.

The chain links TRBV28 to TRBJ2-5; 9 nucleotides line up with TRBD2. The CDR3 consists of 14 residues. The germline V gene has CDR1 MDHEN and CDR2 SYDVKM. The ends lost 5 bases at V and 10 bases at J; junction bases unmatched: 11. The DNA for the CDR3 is TGTGCCAGCAGTCGGAGCGGGAGGCCGCGAAGCCAGTACTTC. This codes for CASSRSGRPRSQYF.

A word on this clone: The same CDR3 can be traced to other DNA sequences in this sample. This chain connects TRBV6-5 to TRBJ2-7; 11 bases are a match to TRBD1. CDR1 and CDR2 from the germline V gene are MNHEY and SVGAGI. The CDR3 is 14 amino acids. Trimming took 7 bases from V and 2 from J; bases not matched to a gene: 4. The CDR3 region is CASTGTGGPYEQYF. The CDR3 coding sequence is TGTGCCAGCACCGGGACAGGGGGTCCCTACGAGCAGTACTTC.

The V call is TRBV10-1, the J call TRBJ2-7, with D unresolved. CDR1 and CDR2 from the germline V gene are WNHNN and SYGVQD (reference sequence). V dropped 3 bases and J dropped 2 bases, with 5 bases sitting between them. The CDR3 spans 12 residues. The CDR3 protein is CASSDRTYEQYF. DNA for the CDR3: TGCGCCAGCAGTGACAGAACCTACGAGCAGTACTTC.

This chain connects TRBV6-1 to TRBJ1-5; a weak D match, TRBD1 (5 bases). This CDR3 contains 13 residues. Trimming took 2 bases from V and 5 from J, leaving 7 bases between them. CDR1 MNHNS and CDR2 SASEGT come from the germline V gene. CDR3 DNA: TGTGCCAGCAGTGAACAGGGAGATCAGCCCCAGCATTTT. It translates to CASSEQGDQPQHF.

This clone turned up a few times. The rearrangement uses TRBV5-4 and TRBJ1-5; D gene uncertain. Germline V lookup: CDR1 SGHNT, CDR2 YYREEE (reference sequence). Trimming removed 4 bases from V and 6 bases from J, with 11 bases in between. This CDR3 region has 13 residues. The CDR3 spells CASSRDWGQPQHF. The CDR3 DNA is TGTGCCAGCAGCCGAGATTGGGGTCAGCCCCAGCATTTT. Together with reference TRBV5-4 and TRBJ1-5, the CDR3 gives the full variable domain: ETGVTQSPTHLIKTRGQQVTLRCSSQSGHNTVSWYQQALGQGPQFIFQYYREEENGRGNFPPRFSGLQFPNYSSELNVNALELDDSALYLCASSRDWGQPQHFGDGTRLSIL.

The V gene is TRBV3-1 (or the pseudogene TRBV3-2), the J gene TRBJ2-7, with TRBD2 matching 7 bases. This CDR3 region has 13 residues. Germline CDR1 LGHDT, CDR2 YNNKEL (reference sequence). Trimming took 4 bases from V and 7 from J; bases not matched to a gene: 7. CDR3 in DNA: TGTGCCAGCAGCCCCTCGGGGCGGGGGGAGCAGTACTTC. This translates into CASSPSGRGEQYF.

This CDR3 is CASSPGSGANVLTF. CDR3 bases: TGTGCCAGCTCACCTGGTTCTGGGGCCAACGTCCTGACTTTC. This sequence joins TRBV18 and TRBJ2-6, with no clear D. This CDR3 has 14 amino acids. Germline CDR1 is KGHSH and CDR2 is LQKENI. With 3 bases removed from V and 1 base from J, the gap between germline ends came to 4 bases.

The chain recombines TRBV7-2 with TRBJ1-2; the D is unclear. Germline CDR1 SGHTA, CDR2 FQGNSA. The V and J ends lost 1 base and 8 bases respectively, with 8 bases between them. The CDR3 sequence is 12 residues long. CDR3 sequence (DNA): TGTGCCAGCAGCTTAGAAGTAGGCGGCTACACCTTC. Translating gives CASSLEVGGYTF.

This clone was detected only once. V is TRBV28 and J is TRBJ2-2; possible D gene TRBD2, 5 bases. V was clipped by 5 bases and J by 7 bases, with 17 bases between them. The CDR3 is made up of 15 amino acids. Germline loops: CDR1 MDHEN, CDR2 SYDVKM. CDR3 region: CASSTREAKGGELFF. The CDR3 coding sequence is TGTGCCAGCAGTACCCGGGAAGCCAAGGGCGGGGAGCTGTTTTTT.

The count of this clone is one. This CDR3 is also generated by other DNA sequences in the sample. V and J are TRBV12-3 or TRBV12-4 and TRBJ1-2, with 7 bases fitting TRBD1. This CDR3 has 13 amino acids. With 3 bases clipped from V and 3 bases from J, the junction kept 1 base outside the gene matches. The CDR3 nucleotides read TGTGCCAGCAGTTTTGGGACAGACTATGGCTACACCTTC. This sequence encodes CASSFGTDYGYTF.

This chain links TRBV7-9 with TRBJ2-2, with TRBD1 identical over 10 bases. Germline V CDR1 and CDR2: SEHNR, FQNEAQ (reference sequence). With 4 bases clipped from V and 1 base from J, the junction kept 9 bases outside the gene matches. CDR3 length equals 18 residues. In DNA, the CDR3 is TGTGCCAGCAGCTCTAATGACAGGGGGCCCAGGAACACCGGGGAGCTGTTTTTT. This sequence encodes CASSSNDRGPRNTGELFF.

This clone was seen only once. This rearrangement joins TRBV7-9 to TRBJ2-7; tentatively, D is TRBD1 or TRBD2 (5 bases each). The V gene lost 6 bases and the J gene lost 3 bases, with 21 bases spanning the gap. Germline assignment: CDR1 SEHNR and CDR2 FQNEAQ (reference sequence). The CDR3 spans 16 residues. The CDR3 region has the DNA TGTGCCAGCAGTCAGAGGGTGGGGCAACCCGACTACGAGCAGTACTTC. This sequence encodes CASSQRVGQPDYEQYF.

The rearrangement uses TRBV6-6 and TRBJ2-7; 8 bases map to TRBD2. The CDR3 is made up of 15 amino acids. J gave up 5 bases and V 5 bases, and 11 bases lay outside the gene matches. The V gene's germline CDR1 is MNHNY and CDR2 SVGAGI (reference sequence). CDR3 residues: CASSDLGGGSHEQYF. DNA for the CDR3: TGTGCCAGCAGTGACCTCGGGGGGGGTTCGCACGAGCAGTACTTC.

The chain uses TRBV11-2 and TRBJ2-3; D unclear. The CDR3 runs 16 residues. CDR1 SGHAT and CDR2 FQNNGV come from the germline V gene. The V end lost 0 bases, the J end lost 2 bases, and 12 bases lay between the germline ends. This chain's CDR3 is CASSLDPLGSTDTQYF. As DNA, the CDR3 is TGTGCCAGCAGCTTAGATCCCCTCGGGTCCACAGATACGCAGTATTTT.

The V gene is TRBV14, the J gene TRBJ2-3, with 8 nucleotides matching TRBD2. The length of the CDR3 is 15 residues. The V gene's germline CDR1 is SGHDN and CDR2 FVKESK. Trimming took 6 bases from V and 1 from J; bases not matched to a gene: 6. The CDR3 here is CASSPSGRGTDTQYF. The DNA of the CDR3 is TGTGCCAGCAGTCCGAGCGGGAGAGGCACAGATACGCAGTATTTT. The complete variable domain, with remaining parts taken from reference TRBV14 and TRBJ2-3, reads EAGVTQFPSHSVIEKGQTVTLRCDPISGHDNLYWYRRVMGKEIKFLLHFVKESKQDESGMPNNRFLAERTGGTYSTLKVQPAELEDSGVYFCASSPSGRGTDTQYFGPGTRLTVL.

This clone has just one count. The CDR3 is CATNALTGGLSYEQYF. CDR3 DNA sequence: TGTGCCACCAACGCCCTCACAGGGGGCCTCTCCTACGAGCAGTACTTC. The chain couples TRBV28 to TRBJ2-7; 9 bases are shared with TRBD1. J lost 0 bases, V lost 10 bases, and 13 bases had no gene match. CDR1 is MDHEN, CDR2 SYDVKM, per germline. The CDR3 runs to 16 residues.